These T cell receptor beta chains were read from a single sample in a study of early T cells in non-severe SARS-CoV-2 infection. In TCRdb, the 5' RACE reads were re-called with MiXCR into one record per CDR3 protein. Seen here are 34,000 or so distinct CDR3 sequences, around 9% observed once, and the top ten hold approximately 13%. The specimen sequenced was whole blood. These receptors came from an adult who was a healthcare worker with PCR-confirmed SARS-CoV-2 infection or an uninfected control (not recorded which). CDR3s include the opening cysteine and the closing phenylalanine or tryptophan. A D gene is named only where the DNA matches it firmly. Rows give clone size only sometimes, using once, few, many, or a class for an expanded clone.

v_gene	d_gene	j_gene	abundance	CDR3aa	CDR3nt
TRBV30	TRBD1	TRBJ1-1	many	CAWSDTGTANWGSTEAFF	TGTGCCTGGAGCGACACCGGGACAGCGAACTGGGGGTCGACTGAAGCTTTCTTT
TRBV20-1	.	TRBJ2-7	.	CSARGQSSYEQYF	TGCAGTGCTAGAGGACAGTCCTCCTACGAGCAGTACTTC
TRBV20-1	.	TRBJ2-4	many	CSARESGGGDKNIQYF	TGCAGTGCTAGAGAATCAGGTGGTGGTGACAAAAACATTCAGTACTTC
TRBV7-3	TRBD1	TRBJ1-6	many	CASSLGTGTGAPLHF	TGTGCCAGCAGCTTAGGGACAGGGACGGGGGCACCCCTCCACTTT
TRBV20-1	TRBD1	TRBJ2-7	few	CSAPTTGDDEQYF	TGCAGTGCTCCAACGACAGGGGACGACGAGCAGTACTTC
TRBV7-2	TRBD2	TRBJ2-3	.	CASSLVVSGGTDTQYF	TGTGCCAGCAGCTTAGTGGTTAGCGGGGGGACAGATACGCAGTATTTT
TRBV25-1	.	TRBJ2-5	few	CASSEYLETQYF	TGTGCCAGCAGTGAATACCTAGAGACCCAGTACTTC
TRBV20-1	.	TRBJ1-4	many	CSAPGVATNEKLFF	TGCAGTGCCCCTGGGGTTGCAACTAATGAAAAACTGTTTTTT
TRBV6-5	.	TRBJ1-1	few	CASGTVGNTEAFF	TGTGCCAGCGGGACCGTCGGGAACACTGAAGCTTTCTTT
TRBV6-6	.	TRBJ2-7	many	CASSLLGGLTNEQYF	TGTGCCAGCAGCCTTCTGGGGGGCCTGACTAACGAGCAGTACTTC
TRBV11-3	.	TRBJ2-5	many	CASSLDGGVEETQYF	TGTGCCAGCAGCTTAGACGGAGGAGTCGAAGAGACCCAGTACTTC
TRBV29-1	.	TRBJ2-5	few	CSVALGATQETQYF	TGCAGCGTTGCTTTGGGGGCCACACAAGAGACCCAGTACTTC
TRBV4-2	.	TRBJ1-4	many	CASSQGVVTEKLFF	TGTGCCAGCAGCCAAGGGGTGGTTACTGAAAAACTGTTTTTT
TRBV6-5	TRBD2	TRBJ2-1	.	CASSYSGTSGGYNEQFF	TGTGCCAGCAGTTACTCGGGGACTAGCGGGGGCTACAATGAGCAGTTCTTC
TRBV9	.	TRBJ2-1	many	CASSEEGQSSYNEQFF	TGTGCCAGCAGCGAGGAGGGACAAAGCTCCTACAATGAGCAGTTCTTC
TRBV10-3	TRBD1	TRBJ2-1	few	CAISGARGNEQFF	TGTGCCATCAGTGGTGCCAGGGGGAATGAGCAGTTCTTC
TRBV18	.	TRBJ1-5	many	CASSSRGENQPQHF	TGTGCCAGCTCCTCCAGGGGTGAGAATCAGCCCCAGCATTTT
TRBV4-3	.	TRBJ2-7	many	CASSQDGGWAEQYF	TGCGCCAGCAGCCAGGATGGAGGGTGGGCCGAGCAGTACTTC
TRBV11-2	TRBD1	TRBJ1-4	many	CASSLGEIGTGVEKLFF	TGTGCCAGCAGCTTAGGAGAGATCGGGACAGGGGTTGAAAAACTGTTTTTT
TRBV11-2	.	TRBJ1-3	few	CASSLAPGNTIYF	TGTGCCAGCAGCTTGGCCCCGGGAAACACCATATATTTT
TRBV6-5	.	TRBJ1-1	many	CASSYSSLSEAFF	TGTGCCAGCAGTTACTCGAGCCTCTCTGAAGCTTTCTTT
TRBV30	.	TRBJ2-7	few	CAWKSRYEQYF	TGTGCATGGAAATCCCGCTACGAGCAGTACTTC
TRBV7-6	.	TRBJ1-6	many	CASSLEQGGLNSPLHF	TGTGCCAGCAGCTTAGAGCAGGGAGGGTTGAATTCACCCCTCCACTTT